This T cell receptor beta chain derives from a study of cytomegalovirus exposure and HLA in healthy donors. Background on the study: An earlier analysis found under 130 million unique TCR beta sequences from 150 million to 200 million T cells.

Primers for the PCR totalled 60 Vbeta and 13 Jbeta. Assay used: immunoSEQ multiplex PCR; TCRdb lists only in-frame clones, some missing. Of about 140,000 clones detected, 75% to 85% appear once; the ten largest clones hold around 7.8%. Broader study findings: Certain sequence variants were highly shared and formed a cluster, and this cluster was likely a sequencing artifact. Overall, about 160 TCR beta chains were annotated as cytomegalovirus-associated.

Germline V lookup: CDR1 MGHRA, CDR2 YSYEKL. The CDR3 covers 17 residues. The V end lost 4 bases, the J end lost 6 bases, and 25 bases lay between the germline ends. As to this clone: Its antigen is still unknown.

The receptor was derived from a woman aged 45-59 years in good health and CMV-seropositive. The sequencing input was PBMCs. The V and J genes are TRBV4-1 and TRBJ2-7; D perhaps matches TRBD2 (6 bases). CDR3 amino acids: CASSPRAREERLSEQYF. The CDR3 DNA sequence: TGCGCCAGCAGCCCAAGGGCGAGGGAGGAACGCCTTAGCGAGCAGTACTTC.